The 24 T cell receptor beta chains given below trace back to one sample, sequenced in a study of identical twins. Using its own MiXCR run on the 5' RACE reads, TCRdb lists one record per CDR3 protein. The sample yields some 900,000 distinct CDR3 sequences, about 12% seen once. This sample was also put to use in a study of yellow fever vaccine responses in identical twins.

Sequenced material: PBMCs. The receptors here all came from a woman aged 18-29 years in good health.

This clonotype turned up a few times. The chain recombines TRBV28 with TRBJ2-7; 11 nucleotides match TRBD2. Germline CDR1 reads MDHEN; CDR2 reads SYDVKM. The CDR3 loop spans 15 amino acids. The V and J ends lost 6 bases and 7 bases, in that order; junction bases with no gene match: 11. The CDR3 bases are TGTGCCAGCAGCCTAGAAACTAGCGGGGGAGGAGAGCAGTACGTC. Residues: CASSLETSGGGEQYV.

This clonotype was counted only a few times. V is TRBV18 and J is TRBJ2-2, with D uncertain. Germline V CDR1 and CDR2: KGHSH, LQKENI. The CDR3 has 16 amino acids. With 5 bases removed from V and 2 bases from J, the gap between germline ends came to 15 bases. The CDR3 loop is CASSTNGPSNTGELFF. The DNA for the CDR3 is TGTGCCAGCTCAACTAATGGGCCGTCTAACACCGGGGAGCTGTTTTTT. Drawing the rest from reference TRBV18 and TRBJ2-2, the complete variable domain is NAGVMQNPRHLVRRRGQEARLRCSPMKGHSHVYWYRQLPEEGLKFMVYLQKENIIDESGMPKERFSAEFPKEGPSILRIQQVVRGDSAAYFCASSTNGPSNTGELFFGEGSRLTVL.

This chain joins TRBV5-4 and TRBJ2-1, with 7 bases that match TRBD2. This CDR3 has 17 residues. Losses at the gene ends were 1 base for V and 1 base for J; bases not matched to a gene: 8. Germline V CDR1 and CDR2: SGHNT, YYREEE (reference sequence). The CDR3 region is CASSLWLAGPSYNEQFF. The CDR3 region has the DNA TGTGCCAGCAGCTTGTGGTTAGCGGGCCCGTCCTACAATGAGCAGTTCTTC.

This clonotype turned up a few times. The rearrangement links TRBV13 to TRBJ2-3; tentative D call: TRBD2 (5 bases). V was clipped by 6 bases and J by 0 bases, with 10 bases between them. This CDR3 region has 14 residues. In germline, CDR1 is PRHDT, CDR2 FYEKMQ (reference sequence). As DNA, the CDR3 is TGTGCCAGCAGAATGTCGGGGAGCACAGATACGCAGTATTTT. It specifies CASRMSGSTDTQYF.

Many counts were recorded for this clonotype. The V call is TRBV29-1, the J call TRBJ2-3; TRBD1 agrees at 7 bases. V shed 7 bases and J 0 bases; nucleotides not matched to a gene: 7. The CDR3 sequence is 14 residues long. CDR1 is SQVTM, CDR2 ANQGSEA, per germline. Here the CDR3 reads CSGLRDSSTDTQYF. The CDR3 DNA reads as TGCAGCGGCCTGAGGGACAGCAGCACAGATACGCAGTATTTT.

J is TRBJ2-1 and V is TRBV2; 8 positions agree with TRBD2. The CDR3 consists of 18 residues. J was trimmed by 2 bases and V by 2 bases; bases with no gene match: 11. Germline lookup yields CDR1 SNHLY and CDR2 FYNNEI. The CDR3 DNA reads TGTGCCAGCAGTGAATGGGGTCACGGGGGGGGCCCCTACAATGAGCAGTTCTTC. Amino acid sequence: CASSEWGHGGGPYNEQFF. Supplemented by reference TRBV2 and TRBJ2-1, the full variable domain reads EPEVTQTPSHQVTQMGQEVILRCVPISNHLYFYWYRQILGQKVEFLVSFYNNEISEKSEIFDDQFSVERPDGSNFTLKIRSTKLEDSAMYFCASSEWGHGGGPYNEQFFGPGTRLTVL.

The chain uses TRBV9 and TRBJ1-2, with TRBD1 matching over 8 bases. The V gene's germline CDR1 is SGDLS and CDR2 YYNGEE. V lost 0 bases, J lost 2 bases, and 12 bases stayed unmatched. This CDR3 contains 18 residues. The DNA of the CDR3 is TGTGCCAGCAGCGTAGACCGGCGGCCTGGACAGGGCAACTATGGCTACACCTTC. This gives the protein CASSVDRRPGQGNYGYTF.

This clonotype was counted between two and nine times. The chain couples TRBV24-1 to TRBJ2-1, with TRBD1 identical over 12 bases. With V trimmed by 4 bases and J by 8 bases, 8 bases remained unmatched. This CDR3 is built from 16 residues. Per the germline V gene, CDR1 is KGHDR and CDR2 is SFDVKD. This CDR3 is CATSERGTGGWHEQFF. DNA for the CDR3: TGTGCCACCAGTGAACGCGGGACAGGGGGCTGGCATGAGCAGTTCTTC.

J is TRBJ1-1 and V is TRBV10-2; D remains unclear. The V gene lost 3 bases and the J gene lost 1 base, with 9 bases spanning the gap. The CDR3 runs to 14 residues. Germline assignment: CDR1 WSHSY and CDR2 SAAADI. The CDR3 region is CASSDSRANTEAFF. In nucleotides, the CDR3 is TGCGCCAGCAGTGATAGCCGGGCGAACACTGAAGCTTTCTTT.

V is TRBV4-1 and J is TRBJ2-3, with 8 bases that match TRBD2. Germline V lookup: CDR1 MGHRA, CDR2 YSYEKL. V shed 0 bases and J 0 bases; nucleotides not matched to a gene: 5. The CDR3 is made up of 17 amino acids. In nucleotides, the CDR3 is TGCGCCAGCAGCCAAGATTCCCCTAGCGGGAGCACAGATACGCAGTATTTT. Protein sequence: CASSQDSPSGSTDTQYF.

The V and J genes are TRBV18 and TRBJ1-1; TRBD1 might be the D (5 bases). CDR1 is KGHSH, CDR2 LQKENI, per germline. The CDR3 runs 15 residues. With 6 bases removed from V and 4 bases from J, the gap between germline ends came to 18 bases. DNA of the CDR3: TGTGCCAGCTCGCGTAGTGATTACGGGGGCACTGAAGCTTTCTTT. This translates into CASSRSDYGGTEAFF.

About this clonotype: A read error may be the cause here, since a much bigger clone is one base away. The rearrangement joins TRBV10-3 to TRBJ2-1, with D unclear. The CDR3 extends over 11 amino acids. Germline values: CDR1 ENHRY, CDR2 SYGVKD. The germline V and J ends were trimmed by 2 bases and 8 bases, with 4 bases remaining between them. The CDR3 is CAISEGYEQFF. The CDR3 DNA follows: TGTGCCATCAGTGAGGGCTATGAGCAGTTCTTC.

The J gene is TRBJ2-1, the V gene TRBV20-1; D is perhaps TRBD1 (5 bases). The CDR3 length is 13 residues. V lost 5 bases to trimming and J lost 5 bases, with 13 bases between them. CDR1 and CDR2 (germline): DFQATT, SNEGSKA (reference sequence). CDR3 coding DNA: TGCAGTGCTCGCGACAGAACCGACAATGAGCAGTTCTTC. Amino acid sequence: CSARDRTDNEQFF.

This clonotype was found a few times. J is TRBJ2-5 and V is TRBV15, with D hard to call. The CDR3 runs to 13 residues. The germline V gene has CDR1 LNHNV and CDR2 YYDKDF (reference sequence). Trimming removed 5 bases from V and 5 bases from J, with 12 bases in between. CDR3 sequence: CATSGNPGETQYF. The DNA for the CDR3 is TGTGCCACCAGCGGAAACCCTGGGGAGACCCAGTACTTC.

This clonotype showed up just a few times. The CDR3, as DNA: TGCGCCAGCAGCTTAAAACCAGGGCCCGGGGGCGAGCAGTACTTC. Its translation: CASSLKPGPGGEQYF. The chain combines TRBV5-1 with TRBJ2-7; possible D gene TRBD2, 6 bases. This CDR3 contains 15 residues. The V end lost 2 bases, the J end lost 6 bases, and 18 bases lay between the germline ends. CDR1 and CDR2 from the germline V gene are SGHRS and YFSETQ.

The table lists this clonotype with many counts. The chain couples TRBV12-3 or TRBV12-4 to TRBJ1-2; TRBD1 matches 8 bases. This CDR3 contains 15 residues. V shed 6 bases, J shed 6 bases, and the junction held 12 bases outside the gene matches. CDR3 in amino acids: CASRQRGQESDGYTF. The DNA for the CDR3 is TGTGCCAGCAGGCAAAGGGGACAGGAGAGTGATGGCTACACCTTC.

The rearrangement joins TRBV20-1 to TRBJ2-1; 8 nucleotides match TRBD1. Trimming removed 5 bases from V and 10 bases from J; junction bases left unmatched: 10. This CDR3 is built from 13 residues. Looked up from germline, CDR1 is DFQATT and CDR2 is SNEGSKA (reference sequence). The CDR3 reads CSAPGDRSVEQFF. The CDR3 DNA is TGCAGTGCTCCCGGGGACAGGTCGGTGGAGCAGTTCTTC.

This clonotype was recorded many times. The chain has TRBV5-1 and TRBJ2-5; D gene uncertain. This CDR3 contains 16 residues. Germline lookup yields CDR1 SGHRS and CDR2 YFSETQ. The V gene lost 1 base and the J gene lost 1 base, with 14 bases spanning the gap. CDR3 sequence reads: CASSLRLTKPQETQYF. CDR3 sequence (DNA): TGCGCCAGCAGCTTGAGGCTAACCAAACCCCAAGAGACCCAGTACTTC.

The V gene is TRBV11-3, the J gene TRBJ2-5; 11 nucleotides agree with TRBD2. The CDR3 contains 15 residues. V was clipped by 3 bases and J by 5 bases; unmatched bases: 5. CDR1 is SGHNT and CDR2 is YENEEA in the germline V gene. The CDR3 protein is CASSLLAGGVETQYF. The CDR3 coding sequence is TGTGCCAGCAGCTTGCTAGCGGGGGGCGTGGAGACCCAGTACTTC.

This clonotype was recorded a few times. The gene calls are TRBV28 and TRBJ2-1; 16 positions match TRBD2. There are 18 residues in the CDR3. J lost 3 bases, V lost 6 bases, and 8 bases had no gene match. Germline V gene data show CDR1 as MDHEN and CDR2 as SYDVKM. In DNA, the CDR3 is TGTGCCAGCAGCCCGGGACTAGCGGGAGGGCCGGGCTACAATGAGCAGTTCTTC. This codes for CASSPGLAGGPGYNEQFF.

The chain recombines TRBV5-1 with TRBJ2-2, with 9 positions matching TRBD1. There are 15 residues in the CDR3. V lost 4 bases, J lost 3 bases, and 4 bases stayed unmatched. Germline V gene lookup returns CDR1 SGHRS and CDR2 YFSETQ. The CDR3 loop reads CASSRTGDYTGELFF. The CDR3 DNA reads TGCGCCAGCAGCCGGACAGGGGATTACACCGGGGAGCTGTTTTTT.

This sequence joins TRBV18 and TRBJ1-5; possible D gene TRBD1, 6 bases. The CDR3 is made up of 17 amino acids. The V end was cut by 4 bases, the J end by 5 bases, with 21 bases between. CDR1 and CDR2 (germline): KGHSH, LQKENI. The CDR3 reads CASSRQGHSPRDQPQHF. The CDR3 coding sequence is TGTGCCAGCTCACGGCAGGGACACTCCCCCAGGGATCAGCCCCAGCATTTT.

Only a few counts were recorded for this clonotype. This sequence joins TRBV20-1 and TRBJ2-2; 7 nucleotides match TRBD1. Per germline, CDR1 DFQATT and CDR2 SNEGSKA (reference sequence). J was trimmed by 5 bases and V by 0 bases; bases with no gene match: 9. There are 16 residues in the CDR3. In nucleotides, the CDR3 is TGCAGTGCTAGAGATCAAACAGGGGCCAATACCGGGGAGCTGTTTTTT. This sequence encodes CSARDQTGANTGELFF.

This clonotype has only a few counts. The chain uses TRBV15 and TRBJ2-4; the match to TRBD1 covers 8 bases. Germline V lookup: CDR1 LNHNV, CDR2 YYDKDF (reference sequence). V gave up 5 bases and J gave up 13 bases; unmatched junction bases: 7. The CDR3 is 12 amino acids. The CDR3 DNA reads as TGTGCCACCAGCCAACGGACAGGGTCGCAGTACTTC. Translated: CATSQRTGSQYF.